This TCR beta chain was recorded in a study of blood T cell dynamics during melanoma immunotherapy. A fixed DNA input of about 0.35 ug was used per bulk PBMC sample. Produced via immunoSEQ multiplex PCR; TCRdb's table is partial and in-frame only. The data show roughly 6,600 clones, with approximately 81% seen just once and 30% to 40% held by the top ten. After removal of 0 bases from V and 3 bases from J, the junction contained 3 bases not matched to a gene. This CDR3 region has 16 residues. Germline V lookup: CDR1 ENHRY, CDR2 SYGVKD. Time point meaning: week 3, after first cycle of checkpoint inhibitor. Response was assessed by RECIST 1.1 at 12 weeks, except a couple of rapid progressors.

The sequence derives from a human donor with melanoma. Some clones in this sample may be carry-over from other donors' samples. The sample in question was blood, obtained from a patient treated with checkpoint blockade. The chain joins TRBV10-3 to TRBJ2-3; 10 bases line up with TRBD2. For the CDR3, the DNA is TGTGCCATCAGTGAGTCTGCTAGCGGGAGAACAGATACGCAGTATTTT. This codes for CAISESASGRTDTQYF.